This entry describes one T cell receptor (beta chain). Its antigen remains unidentified. Germline CDR1 and CDR2: PRHDT and FYEKMQ (reference sequence). Between the trimmed V and J ends, which lost 5 bases and 2 bases, there was a span of 16 bases. The CDR3 has 17 residues. This sample is part of a study of T-cell memory formation after mild COVID-19. Study conclusions and caveats: Contracting clones from day 15 to 85 had balanced CD4/CD8; later expanders favoured CD4+. Contracting CD8+ clones were enriched in EMRA, CD4+ mainly in CM and EM.

5'RACE with constant-segment primers built TCRalpha and TCRbeta cDNA libraries with UMIs. TCRdb re-derived calls from the 5' RACE reads in MiXCR, one entry per CDR3 protein. The sample consists of roughly 450,000 distinct CDR3 sequences, 15% to 20% of them appearing once. The rearrangement uses TRBV13 and TRBJ2-6, with D maybe TRBD1 (5 bases). Sequenced input: PBMCs or a T cell subset sorted from them (not recorded which). The clonotype comes from an adult woman who had mild COVID-19 (a few samples of this study predate the infection). Cell type and time point are not known. The CDR3 DNA follows: TGTGCCAGCAGCCTACGCAGAACAGGAACTGGGGCCAACGTCCTGACTTTC. Amino acids: CASSLRRTGTGANVLTF.